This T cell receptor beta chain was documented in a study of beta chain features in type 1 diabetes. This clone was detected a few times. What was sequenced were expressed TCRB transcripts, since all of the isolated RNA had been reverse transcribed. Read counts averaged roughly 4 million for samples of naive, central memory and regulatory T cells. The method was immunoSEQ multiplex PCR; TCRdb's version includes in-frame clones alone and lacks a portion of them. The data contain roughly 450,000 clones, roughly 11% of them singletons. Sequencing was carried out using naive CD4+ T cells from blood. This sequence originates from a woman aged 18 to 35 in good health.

The CDR3 nucleotides read TGTGCCAGCTCACCAAGTTCCGGGAACACTGAAGCTTTCTTT. It specifies CASSPSSGNTEAFF. The chain recombines TRBV18 with TRBJ1-1; the D is unclear. The germline gives CDR1 KGHSH, CDR2 LQKENI. The CDR3 consists of 14 residues. The ends were cut back, 2 bases at V and 1 base at J, with 8 bases in the middle.